This T cell receptor beta chain is drawn from a study of blood T cell repertoires in COVID-19. Study information: Sites in the United States, Italy and Spain provided acute and convalescent COVID-19 samples. In each case, the material was cDNA or gDNA derived from T cells, B-cell-depleted T cells, or PBMCs.

Original data processing: Nucleated cell number was recorded as an estimate derived from reference gene primer amplification. TCRdb's copy holds only in-frame clones and misses some; the assay was immunoSEQ multiplex PCR. V and J calls and clone size are copied from that table; D and trimming were computed from the DNA. Here the sample spans more than 45,000 clones, roughly nine tenths being singletons. Sequencing input: peripheral blood. This TCR was recovered from a human donor with active COVID-19. The donor label of this sample is uncertain.

CDR3 bases: TGTGCCAGCAGGAGACAGGGGGCTGGAAACACCATATATTTT. Its translation is CASRRQGAGNTIYF. J is TRBJ1-3 and V is TRBV14; TRBD1 matches at 9 bases. This CDR3 contains 14 residues. Germline loops: CDR1 SGHDN, CDR2 FVKESK. With 6 bases clipped from V and 2 bases from J, the junction kept 2 bases outside the gene matches. Full variable domain (remainder filled in from reference TRBV14 and TRBJ1-3): EAGVTQFPSHSVIEKGQTVTLRCDPISGHDNLYWYRRVMGKEIKFLLHFVKESKQDESGMPNNRFLAERTGGTYSTLKVQPAELEDSGVYFCASRRQGAGNTIYFGEGSWLTVV.